The sequence of this TCR beta chain was determined in a study of T-cell memory formation after mild COVID-19. TCRdb called the 5' RACE reads again in MiXCR, with one record for every CDR3 protein. This table has 55,000 to 80,000 distinct CDR3 sequences, over 8.5% appearing once. This clonotype has a handful of counts. The V segment lost 7 bases and the J segment 7 bases; nucleotides outside the gene matches: 5. CDR3 length equals 13 residues. Material for sequencing was PBMCs or a T cell subset sorted from them (not recorded which). The V and J genes are TRBV12-3 or TRBV12-4 and TRBJ2-1, with TRBD2 matching over 9 bases. The sequence derives from a young man who had mild COVID-19 (a few samples of this study predate the infection). Cell type and time point are not known. This chain's CDR3 is CASKAGGGNEQFF. The CDR3 bases are TGTGCCAGCAAAGCGGGGGGTGGAAATGAGCAGTTCTTC.